Listed below are T cell receptor beta chains from one sample, sequenced in a study of blood T cell repertoires in COVID-19. The method was immunoSEQ multiplex PCR; TCRdb's version includes in-frame clones alone and lacks a portion of them. Of about 60,000 clones listed, around 82% are singletons. Specimen: peripheral blood. Receptors originate from a man aged 55 to 70 with acute or convalescent COVID-19. The CDR3 runs from the conserved cysteine through the conserved F or W. The order of the fields is clone size, J gene, V gene, D gene, CDR3 protein, CDR3 DNA. The D gene is left open where the match is weak. Some rows have no size entry. The others give once, few or many, or a class for an expanded clone.

>NA|TRBJ1-5|TRBV19|TRBD1
CASRARDRGSHQPQHF
TGTGCCAGTAGGGCTCGGGACAGGGGCTCCCATCAGCCCCAGCATTTT
>NA|TRBJ1-5|TRBV7-2|NA
CASSLEPGQSNQPQHF
TGTGCCAGCAGCTTAGAGCCCGGACAGAGCAATCAGCCCCAGCATTTT
>NA|TRBJ1-6|TRBV4-3|NA
CASSQDLSPLHF
TGCGCCAGCAGCCAAGACTTGTCACCCCTCCACTTT
>NA|TRBJ2-2|TRBV6-5|NA
CASSHGGNTGELFF
TGTGCCAGCAGCCACGGGGGAAACACCGGGGAGCTGTTTTTT
>NA|TRBJ1-1|TRBV30|NA
CAWTPGGSTEAFF
TGTGCCTGGACTCCAGGAGGAAGCACTGAAGCTTTCTTT
>NA|TRBJ2-5|TRBV5-4|NA
CASSSGTGGETQYF
TGTGCCAGCAGCTCCGGGACCGGGGGAGAGACCCAGTACTTC
>NA|TRBJ2-7|TRBV6-5|TRBD1
CASGQGYEQYF
TGTGCCAGCGGACAGGGCTACGAGCAGTACTTC
>NA|TRBJ2-3|TRBV3-1/TRBV3-2|NA
CASSPPVPRPDTQYF
TGTGCCAGCAGCCCTCCGGTCCCTAGACCAGATACGCAGTATTTT
>NA|TRBJ2-2|TRBV29-1|NA
CSVEDPGVGNTGELFF
TGCAGCGTTGAAGATCCAGGGGTGGGGAACACCGGGGAGCTGTTTTTT
>few|TRBJ1-2|TRBV6-5|NA
CASRGRYYGYTF
TGTGCCAGCAGGGGGCGTTACTATGGCTACACCTTC
>once|TRBJ2-1|TRBV10-2|NA
CASSEFPGGNEQFF
TGCGCCAGCAGTGAGTTTCCAGGGGGGAACGAGCAGTTCTTC
>NA|TRBJ2-7|TRBV5-1|TRBD2
CASSLGWTSGAYEQYF
TGCGCCAGCAGCTTGGGCTGGACTAGCGGGGCCTACGAGCAGTACTTC
>NA|TRBJ1-2|TRBV19|TRBD1
CASSDRTGRGYTF
TGTGCCAGTAGTGACCGGACAGGGAGAGGCTACACCTTC
>NA|TRBJ2-1|TRBV10-1|NA
CASSPSVSSYNEQFF
TGCGCCAGCAGTCCTAGCGTTAGCTCCTACAATGAGCAGTTCTTC
>once|TRBJ1-5|TRBV10-2|NA
CASSKGGQSNQPQHF
TGCGCCAGCAGTAAGGGAGGGCAGTCAAATCAGCCCCAGCATTTT
>NA|TRBJ1-3|TRBV19|TRBD1
CASRGTGNSGNTIYF
TGTGCCAGTAGGGGGACAGGGAACTCTGGAAACACCATATATTTT
>NA|TRBJ1-5|TRBV7-2|TRBD1
CASSLGTGVYQPQHF
TGTGCCAGCAGCTTAGGGACAGGGGTTTATCAGCCCCAGCATTTT
>NA|TRBJ2-3|TRBV12-3/TRBV12-4|TRBD2
CASIGGYTQYF
TGTGCCAGTATCGGGGGGTATACGCAGTATTTT
>few|TRBJ1-2|TRBV2|NA
CASSATGYYGYTF
TGTGCCAGCAGTGCCACAGGTTATTATGGCTACACCTTC
>NA|TRBJ2-3|TRBV9|TRBD2
CASTPGGRRTDTQYF
TGTGCCAGCACCCCGGGGGGGCGGCGCACAGATACGCAGTATTTT
>once|TRBJ2-2|TRBV10-3|TRBD2
CAIRGTAGGFSGELFF
TGTGCCATCAGGGGAACAGCGGGGGGATTTTCAGGGGAGCTGTTTTTT
>NA|TRBJ1-5|TRBV5-8|TRBD1
CASSLRRTGVSNQPQHF
TGTGCCAGCAGCCTCCGACGGACAGGGGTTTCCAATCAGCCCCAGCATTTT
>NA|TRBJ1-6|TRBV4-1|TRBD1
CASSQLFRDSGFSLHF
TGCGCCAGCAGCCAACTTTTCCGGGACAGCGGGTTTTCCCTCCACTTT
>few|TRBJ2-2|TRBV3-1/TRBV3-2|NA
CASSHPRGYTGELFF
TGTGCCAGCAGTCACCCTAGAGGCTACACCGGGGAGCTGTTTTTT
>once|TRBJ2-5|TRBV11-2|TRBD2
CASSRTRGETQYF
TGTGCCAGCAGCCGAACGCGGGGGGAGACCCAGTACTTC
>NA|TRBJ2-3|TRBV24-1|NA
CATSDSRGVGFMTDTQYF
TGTGCCACCAGTGATTCCCGGGGAGTCGGTTTTATGACAGATACGCAGTATTTT
>NA|TRBJ2-5|TRBV7-8|NA
CASSFSGEETQYF
TGTGCCAGCAGCTTTTCGGGGGAGGAGACCCAGTACTTC
>once|TRBJ2-5|TRBV4-1|TRBD1
CASSQDPGQQETQYF
TGCGCCAGCAGCCAAGATCCGGGACAGCAAGAGACCCAGTACTTC
>NA|TRBJ1-1|TRBV30|NA
CAWRAGRTFF
TGTGCCTGGAGGGCAGGCCGAACTTTCTTT
>NA|TRBJ1-6|TRBV3-1/TRBV3-2|NA
CASSQVGGDNSPLHF
TGTGCCAGCAGCCAAGTGGGAGGGGATAATTCACCCCTCCACTTT
>NA|TRBJ1-4|TRBV19|NA
CASARGYGEKLFF
TGTGCCAGTGCCAGGGGATATGGAGAAAAACTGTTTTTT
>NA|TRBJ2-1|TRBV5-1|NA
CASSLDPVTNEQFF
TGCGCCAGCAGCTTGGATCCGGTAACCAATGAGCAGTTCTTC
>NA|TRBJ2-5|TRBV11-2|NA
CASSFNTVQETQYF
TGTGCCAGCAGCTTTAACACAGTACAAGAGACCCAGTACTTC
>NA|TRBJ1-4|TRBV7-9|TRBD1
CASSLGGQGSEKLFF
TGTGCCAGCAGCTTAGGTGGACAGGGGAGCGAAAAACTGTTTTTT
>NA|TRBJ2-5|TRBV11-2|TRBD2
CASSPLSGGETQYF
TGTGCCAGCAGCCCCCTCTCGGGGGGAGAGACCCAGTACTTC
>NA|TRBJ1-1|TRBV30|TRBD1
CAWKGGQTMNTEAFF
TGTGCCTGGAAGGGGGGACAGACAATGAACACTGAAGCTTTCTTT
>NA|TRBJ1-2|TRBV21-1|NA
CAFISGTGRAANYGYTF
TGTGCCTTCATATCCGGGACAGGGCGGGCTGCTAACTATGGCTACACCTTC
>NA|TRBJ1-2|TRBV19|TRBD1
CASSRQGYGYTF
TGTGCCAGTAGTAGACAGGGCTATGGCTACACCTTC
>NA|TRBJ2-5|TRBV2|TRBD2
CASSEAVLAGAPGKTQYF
TGTGCCAGCAGTGAAGCAGTACTAGCGGGGGCCCCAGGGAAGACCCAGTACTTC
>NA|TRBJ1-1|TRBV6-6|TRBD1
CASSQRTGGGNTEAFF
TGTGCCAGCAGTCAACGGACAGGTGGTGGGAACACTGAAGCTTTCTTT
>NA|TRBJ1-1|TRBV29-1|NA
CSVEDRGGAEAFF
TGCAGCGTTGAAGACCGGGGAGGCGCTGAAGCTTTCTTT
>NA|TRBJ1-5|TRBV27|NA
CASSRRVNQPQHF
TGTGCCAGCAGCCGCAGGGTCAATCAGCCCCAGCATTTT
>NA|TRBJ1-1|TRBV19|TRBD1
CASSQQGKASTEAFF
TGTGCCAGTAGCCAACAGGGGAAGGCTAGCACTGAAGCTTTCTTT
>NA|TRBJ1-4|TRBV6-5|TRBD1
CASSRTGVTNEKLFF
TGTGCCAGCAGTCGCACAGGGGTCACTAATGAAAAACTGTTTTTT
>NA|TRBJ1-2|TRBV3-1/TRBV3-2|NA
CAGSQWSSSVNYGYTF
TGTGCCGGCAGCCAATGGTCTTCATCGGTTAACTATGGCTACACCTTC
>NA|TRBJ1-6|TRBV30|NA
CAWSLQGTYNSPLHF
TGTGCCTGGAGTTTACAGGGTACCTATAATTCACCCCTCCACTTT
>NA|TRBJ2-2|TRBV3-1/TRBV3-2|NA
CASRGNTGELFF
TGTGCCAGTAGGGGTAACACCGGGGAGCTGTTTTTT
>NA|TRBJ1-2|TRBV4-1|TRBD1
CASSQKLGTGEGYTF
TGCGCCAGCAGCCAAAAGCTCGGGACAGGTGAAGGCTACACCTTC
>NA|TRBJ1-2|TRBV7-8|NA
CASGRDYGYTF
TGTGCCTCAGGCAGGGACTATGGCTACACCTTC
>NA|TRBJ2-3|TRBV6-4|TRBD1
CASRARGPADTQYF
TGTGCCAGCAGAGCTAGGGGGCCTGCAGATACGCAGTATTTT
>few|TRBJ2-1|TRBV11-2|NA
CASSLARGSNEQFF
TGTGCCAGCAGCTTAGCCCGGGGTAGTAATGAGCAGTTCTTC
>NA|TRBJ2-6|TRBV5-1|NA
CASSLELSGANVLTF
TGCGCCAGCAGCTTGGAGCTCTCTGGGGCCAACGTCCTGACTTTC
>NA|TRBJ2-6|TRBV3-1/TRBV3-2|NA
CASSLQEVMYVIWANVLTF
TGTGCCAGCAGCCTGCAAGAGGTTATGTATGTGATCTGGGCCAACGTCCTGACTTTC
>NA|TRBJ1-2|TRBV10-2|NA
CASSESGGLGYGYTF
TGCGCCAGCAGTGAGTCGGGAGGGCTGGGCTATGGCTACACCTTC
>NA|TRBJ1-2|TRBV7-9|NA
CASSPRGGYGYTF
TGTGCCAGCAGCCCCCGTGGCGGATATGGCTACACCTTC
>once|TRBJ1-2|TRBV5-1|NA
CASSLDRGADYGYTF
TGCGCCAGCAGCTTGGACCGGGGGGCGGACTATGGCTACACCTTC
>NA|TRBJ2-4|TRBV10-3|TRBD1
CAISSVTGAGRDIQYF
TGTGCCATCAGCAGCGTGACAGGGGCCGGCCGCGACATTCAGTACTTC
>NA|TRBJ2-3|TRBV7-6|TRBD2
CASSLDPIPLAGGRGDTQYF
TGTGCCAGCAGCTTAGACCCCATCCCACTAGCGGGGGGGCGAGGGGATACGCAGTATTTT
>NA|TRBJ2-7|TRBV7-2|NA
CASSLGGQGGGEQYF
TGTGCCAGCAGCTTAGGGGGTCAGGGGGGTGGCGAGCAGTACTTC